This T cell receptor beta chain was captured by sequencing in a study of CD8 T cells in ankylosing spondylitis. Study-wide points: A TCR beta motif made of several highly homologous variants seemed typical of ankylosing spondylitis blood. Reportedly, matched ankylosing spondylitis synovial fluid was significantly enriched for disease-linked clones. CD8+ disease-linked clones were present at relatively low frequencies in blood. Existing reports had already noted some motif variants in reactive arthritis synovial fluid and blood.

Germline V gene data show CDR1 as SSHAT and CDR2 as FNYEAQ (reference sequence). CDR3 length equals 13 residues. One entry per CDR3 protein, called by TCRdb with MiXCR from the 5' RACE reads. The sample carries about 220,000 distinct CDR3 sequences, roughly 24% recorded once. Regarding this clonotype: The target antigen is unknown. The junction departs from germline at one end; a sequencing error may be responsible.

The origin of this receptor is a male donor with ankylosing spondylitis or in good health (not recorded which). Sequenced input: blood, either unsorted or a sorted T cell fraction (not recorded which). The V and J genes are TRBV7-7 and TRBJ2-7; 7 positions match TRBD2. The CDR3 nucleotides read TGTGCTAGCAGTCTAGCGGATAGATACGAGCAGTACTTC. Its translation is CASSLADRYEQYF.